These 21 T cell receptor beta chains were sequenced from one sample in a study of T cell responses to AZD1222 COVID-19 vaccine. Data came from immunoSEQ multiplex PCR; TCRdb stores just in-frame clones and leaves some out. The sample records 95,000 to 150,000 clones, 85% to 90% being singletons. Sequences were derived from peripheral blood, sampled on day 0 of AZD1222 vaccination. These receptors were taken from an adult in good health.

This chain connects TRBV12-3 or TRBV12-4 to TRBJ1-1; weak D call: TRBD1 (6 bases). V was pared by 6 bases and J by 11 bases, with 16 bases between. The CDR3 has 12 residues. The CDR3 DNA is TGTGCCAGCAGAGAGACAGGAACAGAGGCTTTCTTT. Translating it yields CASRETGTEAFF.

The CDR3 here is CSASEGLAKNIQYF. CDR3 nucleotide sequence: TGCAGTGCGAGTGAGGGATTAGCCAAAAACATTCAGTACTTC. The J gene is TRBJ2-4, the V gene TRBV20-1; TRBD2 is a possible D gene (5 bases). Looked up from germline, CDR1 is DFQATT and CDR2 is SNEGSKA (reference sequence). Trimming took 6 bases from V and 0 from J, leaving 12 bases between them. The CDR3 covers 14 residues.

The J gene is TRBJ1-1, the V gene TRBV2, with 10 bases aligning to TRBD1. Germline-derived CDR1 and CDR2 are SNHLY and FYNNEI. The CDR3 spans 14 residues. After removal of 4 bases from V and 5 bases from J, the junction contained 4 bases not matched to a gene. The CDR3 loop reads CASSGRDRGTEAFF. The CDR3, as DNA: TGTGCCAGCAGTGGCCGGGACAGGGGTACTGAAGCTTTCTTT.

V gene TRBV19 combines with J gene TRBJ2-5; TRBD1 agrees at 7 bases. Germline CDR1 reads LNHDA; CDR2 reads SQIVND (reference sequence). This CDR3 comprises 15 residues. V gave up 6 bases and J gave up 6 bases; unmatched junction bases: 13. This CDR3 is CASSRDRGPLKTQYF. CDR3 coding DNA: TGTGCCAGTAGCCGGGACAGAGGCCCTTTGAAGACCCAGTACTTC. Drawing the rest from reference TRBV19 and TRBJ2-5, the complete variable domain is DGGITQSPKYLFRKEGQNVTLSCEQNLNHDAMYWYRQDPGQGLRLIYYSQIVNDFQKGDIAEGYSVSREKKESFPLTVTSAQKNPTAFYLCASSRDRGPLKTQYFGPGTRLLVL.

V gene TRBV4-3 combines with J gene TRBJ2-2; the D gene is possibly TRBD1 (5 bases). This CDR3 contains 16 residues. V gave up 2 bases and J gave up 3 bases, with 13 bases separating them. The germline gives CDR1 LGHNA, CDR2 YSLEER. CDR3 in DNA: TGCGCCAGCAGCCAATTTTTTGACAGCGACACCGGGGAGCTGTTTTTT. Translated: CASSQFFDSDTGELFF.

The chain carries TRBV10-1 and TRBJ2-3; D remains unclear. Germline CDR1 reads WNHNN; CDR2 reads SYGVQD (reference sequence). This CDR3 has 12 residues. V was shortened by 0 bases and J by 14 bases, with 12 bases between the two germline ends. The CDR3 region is CASSESNRERYF. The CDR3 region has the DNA TGCGCCAGCAGTGAGTCAAATAGGGAACGGTATTTT.

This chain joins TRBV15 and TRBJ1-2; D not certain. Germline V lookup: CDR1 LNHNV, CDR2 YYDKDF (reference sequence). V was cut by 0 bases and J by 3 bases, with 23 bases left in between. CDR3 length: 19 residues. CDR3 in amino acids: CATSRDRRVRSGSDYGYTF. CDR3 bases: TGTGCCACCAGCAGAGATCGTAGGGTGAGAAGCGGATCGGACTATGGCTACACCTTC.

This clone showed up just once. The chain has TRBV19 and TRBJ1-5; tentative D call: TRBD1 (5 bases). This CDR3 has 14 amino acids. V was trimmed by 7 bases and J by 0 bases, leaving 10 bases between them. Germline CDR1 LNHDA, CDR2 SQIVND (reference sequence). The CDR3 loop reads CASTRQHSNQPQHF. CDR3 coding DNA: TGTGCCAGTACTAGACAGCATAGCAATCAGCCCCAGCATTTT.

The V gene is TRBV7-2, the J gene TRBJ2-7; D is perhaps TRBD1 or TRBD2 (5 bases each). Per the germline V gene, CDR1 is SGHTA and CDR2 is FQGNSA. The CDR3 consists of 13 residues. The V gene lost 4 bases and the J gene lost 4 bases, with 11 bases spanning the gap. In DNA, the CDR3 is TGTGCCAGCAGCTGGGACGCTGAATACGAGCAGTACTTC. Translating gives CASSWDAEYEQYF.

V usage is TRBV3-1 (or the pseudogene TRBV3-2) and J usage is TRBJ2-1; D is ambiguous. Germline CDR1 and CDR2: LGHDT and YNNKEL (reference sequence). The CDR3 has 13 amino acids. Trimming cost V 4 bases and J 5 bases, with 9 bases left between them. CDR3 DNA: TGTGCCAGCAGCCTCTCGCGAGACAATGAGCAGTTCTTC. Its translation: CASSLSRDNEQFF.

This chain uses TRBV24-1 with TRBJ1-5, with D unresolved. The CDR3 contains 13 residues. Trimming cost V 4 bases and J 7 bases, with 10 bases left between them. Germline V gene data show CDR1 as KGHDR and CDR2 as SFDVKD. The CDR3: CATSDQHGQPQHF. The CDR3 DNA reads TGTGCCACCAGTGACCAACACGGGCAGCCCCAGCATTTT.

The CDR3 region has the DNA TGTGCCAGCAGTTCGGGCCCGAACTATGGCTACACCTTC. This codes for CASSSGPNYGYTF. The V call is TRBV6-5, the J call TRBJ1-2; the D is unclear. The CDR3 runs to 13 residues. With 4 bases removed from V and 2 bases from J, the gap between germline ends came to 8 bases. Germline V gives CDR1 MNHEY, CDR2 SVGAGI.

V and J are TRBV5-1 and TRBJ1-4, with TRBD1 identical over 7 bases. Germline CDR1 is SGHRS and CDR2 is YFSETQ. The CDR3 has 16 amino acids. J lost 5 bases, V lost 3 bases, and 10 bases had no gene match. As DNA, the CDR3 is TGCGCCAGCAGCTCGGTGGGGACAGTGGGGAATGAAAAACTGTTTTTT. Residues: CASSSVGTVGNEKLFF.

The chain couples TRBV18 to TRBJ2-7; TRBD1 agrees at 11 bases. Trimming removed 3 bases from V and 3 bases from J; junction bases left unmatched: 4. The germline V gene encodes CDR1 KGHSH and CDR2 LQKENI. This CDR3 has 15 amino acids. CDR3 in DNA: TGTGCCAGCTCACCGCCCGGGACAGGGGGCTACGAGCAGTACTTC. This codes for CASSPPGTGGYEQYF.

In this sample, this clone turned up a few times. The CDR3 coding sequence is TGTGCCATCAGTAGTCCCGGCACTGAAGCTTTCTTT. Its translation: CAISSPGTEAFF. The chain uses TRBV10-3 and TRBJ1-1; D gene uncertain. Germline assignment: CDR1 ENHRY and CDR2 SYGVKD. With 5 bases removed from V and 4 bases from J, the gap between germline ends came to 8 bases. This CDR3 is built from 12 residues.

The DNA for the CDR3 is TGTGCCAGCAGGGCTAGCGTCACAGATACGCAGTATTTT. This gives the protein CASRASVTDTQYF. The chain couples TRBV27 to TRBJ2-3; perhaps TRBD2 as D (6 bases). Germline-derived CDR1 and CDR2 are MNHEY and SMNVEV (reference sequence). The CDR3 loop spans 13 amino acids. The V gene lost 6 bases and the J gene lost 2 bases, with 9 bases spanning the gap.

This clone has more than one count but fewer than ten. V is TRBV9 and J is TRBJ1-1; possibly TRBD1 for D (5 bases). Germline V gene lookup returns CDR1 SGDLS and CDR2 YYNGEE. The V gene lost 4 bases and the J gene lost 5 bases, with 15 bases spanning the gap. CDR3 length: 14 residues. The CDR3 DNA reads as TGTGCCAGCAGCCATTACCCAGGGAAGACTGAAGCTTTCTTT. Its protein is CASSHYPGKTEAFF.

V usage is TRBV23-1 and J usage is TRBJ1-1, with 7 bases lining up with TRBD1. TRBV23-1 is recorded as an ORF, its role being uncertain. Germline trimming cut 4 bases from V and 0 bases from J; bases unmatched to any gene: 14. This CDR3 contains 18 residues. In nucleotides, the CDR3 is TGCGCCAGCAGTCCGACGCACTCCAGGGGGGGCTTGAACACTGAAGCTTTCTTT. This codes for CASSPTHSRGGLNTEAFF.

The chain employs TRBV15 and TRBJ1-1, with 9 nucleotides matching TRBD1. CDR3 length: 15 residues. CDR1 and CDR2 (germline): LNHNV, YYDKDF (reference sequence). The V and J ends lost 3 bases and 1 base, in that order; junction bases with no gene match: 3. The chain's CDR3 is CATSRGQGWNTEAFF. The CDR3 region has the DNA TGTGCCACCAGCAGGGGACAGGGCTGGAACACTGAAGCTTTCTTT.

CDR3 sequence (DNA): TGTGCCAGCAGTCCAGGGACACCGAATCCCTATGGCTACACCTTC. Translated: CASSPGTPNPYGYTF. V is TRBV6-5 and J is TRBJ1-2, with D tentatively TRBD1 (6 bases). Trimming stripped 5 bases from V and 4 bases from J, with 17 bases between. This CDR3 is 15 amino acids long. The germline gives CDR1 MNHEY, CDR2 SVGAGI.

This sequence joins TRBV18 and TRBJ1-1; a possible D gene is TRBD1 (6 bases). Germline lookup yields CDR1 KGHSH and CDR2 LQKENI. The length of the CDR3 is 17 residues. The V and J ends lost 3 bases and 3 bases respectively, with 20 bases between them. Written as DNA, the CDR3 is TGTGCCAGCTCACCCAGATACGCAGGGGAAGGGTACACTGAAGCTTTCTTT. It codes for CASSPRYAGEGYTEAFF.